This T cell receptor beta chain was sequenced during a study of OX40 agonist ivuxolimab in advanced cancers. Study-wide context: In this cohort, patients received ivuxolimab, an agonistic anti-OX40 (CD134) antibody. Anti-PD-1, anti-PD-L1 or anti-CTLA-4 therapy given earlier was allowed, and around 40% had some.

This clone was detected only a few times. Its antigen is undetermined. Points from the study as a whole: Certain nonresponders additionally had low normalized T-cell clonal expansion.

Germline CDR1 and CDR2: LNHDA and SQIVND (reference sequence). The CDR3 contains 15 residues. V lost 1 base to trimming and J lost 4 bases, with 12 bases between them. The data were produced by immunoSEQ multiplex PCR, yet TCRdb's version contains in-frame clones alone and is incomplete. The data show around 150,000 clones, roughly 92% seen once. The chain uses TRBV19 and TRBJ2-3; D tentatively reads TRBD1 or TRBD2 (5 bases each). The origin of this receptor is an adult with an advanced solid tumor such as melanoma, head and neck, liver or kidney cancer. The sequencing used CD4+ or CD8+ T cells sorted from blood, collected in a trial of the OX40 agonist ivuxolimab. The CDR3 is CASSIGWGWADTQYF. The CDR3 region has the DNA TGTGCCAGTAGTATAGGATGGGGGTGGGCAGATACGCAGTATTTT.